This T cell receptor beta chain was found in a study of OX40 agonist ivuxolimab in advanced cancers. This CDR3 is built from 13 residues. J gave up 5 bases and V 4 bases, and 4 bases lay outside the gene matches. Germline CDR1 is LNHDA and CDR2 is SQIVND (reference sequence). This table comes from immunoSEQ multiplex PCR, and its TCRdb copy is limited to in-frame clones, with some not included. The sample has under 45,000 clones; around four fifths are singletons. This rearrangement joins TRBV19 to TRBJ2-5, with 7 bases fitting TRBD2. Sample: CD4+ or CD8+ T cells sorted from blood, taken in a trial of the OX40 agonist ivuxolimab. The TCR was taken from an adult with an advanced solid tumor such as melanoma, head and neck, liver or kidney cancer. CDR3 sequence reads: CASSRTSWETQYF. CDR3 nucleotide sequence: TGTGCCAGTAGTAGGACTAGTTGGGAGACCCAGTACTTC.